The text below deals with one T cell receptor (beta chain). This clonotype appeared many times. Its antigen has not been determined. Base-call qualities are not available, and no considerably larger clone is one nucleotide away. These data are taken from a study of regulatory T cells in long-lasting Graves disease (dated by TCRdb to the early 2020s). A note on the overall study: Patients with newly diagnosed Graves' disease had been on antithyroid drugs for under 3 months. Patients with persistent Graves' disease were compared with patients with newly diagnosed Graves' disease using TCR sequencing and RNA sequencing of peripheral blood. The study was registered as a clinical trial and conducted in China. TCR sequencing covered some 13 persistent and roughly 20 newly diagnosed Graves' disease patients, some 33 samples in total.

Per the publication, the time point label means: newly diagnosed GD, antithyroid drugs for less than 3 months. For both TCR sequencing and RNA sequencing, RNA was extracted from PBMCs in TRIzol. The diagnosis of Graves' disease followed American Thyroid Association guidelines. Recruitment of patients was carried out at an endocrinology department in Xi'an, China. Each patient gave roughly 8.4 milliliters of peripheral blood, collected in an EDTA anticoagulant tube. Ficoll Paque Plus density gradient separation was used to isolate PBMCs, and no further T cell sorting was done. RNA quality was checked with an Agilent 2100 Bioanalyzer and agarose gel, and concentration with a NanoDrop 2000. The germline V gene (reference sequence) supplies CDR1 DFQATT and CDR2 SNEGSKA. The CDR3 spans 15 residues, from the cysteine through the phenylalanine. Of all the DNA, just the CDR3 is kept, 45 bases in frame from base 1. V is pruned by 5 bases and J by 7 bases, leaving 12 bases of the junction without a gene match.

Library preparation employed multiplex PCR. Reads for this sample came from an Illumina HiSeq 4000. TCR beta libraries were built with iRepertoire HTBI primers and Arm-PCR amplification of CDR3 regions. PCR products were gel purified before sequencing. Regarding the original processing steps: Gene usage analysis of CDR3 amino acid clonotypes used the roughly 60 TRBV and 11 to 15 TRBJ segments found across samples. Filtered high-quality paired reads were merged into contigs using COPE and FqMerger. BLAST was used to align contigs to IMGT TRBV, TRBD and TRBJ reference genes, with CDR3 defined following IMGT. Highly expanded clones were defined as clonotypes with a frequency above 0.1%. Shannon entropy was used to measure repertoire diversity, and the Gini coefficient was used to measure V-J evenness. A clonotype was considered public if more than one individual shared it. In TCRdb, the public reads were trimmed at Q25 with fastp and aligned with MiXCR, with productive beta chains retained. Here each entry gathers all rows of one CDR3 protein and keeps the most common genes and DNA. The V and J calls shown here were made by TCRdb, not taken from the authors' results. Across this sample there are about 470,000 distinct CDR3 sequences, with about 16% seen only once. Approximately 15% of the sample comes from the top ten.

General findings and caveats noted by the study authors: Persistent patients shared more public clonotypes among themselves (2,741) than newly diagnosed patients did (more than 950). Persistent disease showed preferential use of TRBV28, TRBJ1-2 and TRBJ2-5, whereas newly diagnosed disease favored TRBV20-1 and TRBJ2-1. As a limitation, the authors acknowledged that the small sample size may reduce accuracy. Because the primary lesion, thyroid tissue, could not be accessed, the study looked at peripheral blood alone. Sequencing and analysis were restricted to the TCR beta chain. Compared with newly diagnosed patients, patients with persistent Graves' disease had lower TCR Shannon entropy and fewer highly expanded clones, which suggests clonal expansion.

A further study also used this sample, focusing on T cells in Graves' hyperthyroidism and ophthalmopathy. From the second report: A patient counted as having stable Graves' hyperthyroidism if no progression to ophthalmopathy occurred over 18 months of follow-up. Hyperthyroidism patients were aged 18 to 65 years and newly diagnosed, with disease duration of less than 2 months. Any patient with an uncontrolled infection, another autoimmune disease, pregnancy or lactation was excluded. Diagnoses were established on the basis of clinical symptoms, serum thyroxine and TRAb, thyroid ultrasound, and orbital computed tomography. For the first round of RT-PCR on the TCR CDR3, the HTBI primer set was used together with the Qiagen OneStep RT-PCR kit. Blood samples also contained most of the expanded thyroid clonotypes (frequency above 0.001), which suggests that blood repertoires may reflect thyroid immune responses. In cross-validation, a model built on a 13 V-J signature told ophthalmopathy apart from stable hyperthyroidism with approximately 90% sensitivity and around 84% specificity, and in testing the same model reached 80%/75%. In validation, progression to ophthalmopathy was predicted by the model with about 70% sensitivity and roughly 76% specificity, a median of approximately 7.1 months before onset. To identify TCR V-J signatures that set the groups apart, the researchers used a discovery cohort of about a hundred patients, made up of under 45 with Graves' ophthalmopathy and 57 with stable Graves' hyperthyroidism. An independent validation cohort of 18 to 20 hyperthyroidism patients and 15 or so patients who later progressed to ophthalmopathy tested prospective prediction of ophthalmopathy. The 100 discovery patients were divided at random into training and test sets in a 7:3 ratio. The study also compared thyroid tissue and blood T-cell repertoires from several Graves' hyperthyroidism patients. After blood sampling, hyperthyroidism patients were treated with methimazole at a starting dose of 30 mg daily, and ophthalmopathy patients were treated with high-dose intravenous methylprednisolone. A second multiplex PCR round built the libraries, followed by size selection and purification. The libraries were sequenced on an Illumina HiSeq2000 using paired-end 100 bp reads. SOAPnuke was used to process the raw data, throwing out any read that contained adapters or uncalled bases, had a mean Phred below 15, or lacked an exact constant-primer or identifier match. High-quality paired reads were merged with COPE v1.2.5, and unique nucleotide sequences were defined as clonotypes. MiTCR v1.1 was used to align the clonotypes against IMGT TRBV, TRBD and TRBJ reference segments. Analysis was restricted to V-J combinations with a frequency above 0.0001, which covered over 98% of repertoires. The TCS score was defined as the ratio of F50 (clonal expansion) to E x V (chaos), calculated using BLOSUM62-based TCRdist between CDR3 peptides within each V-J. Welch's t-statistics and random forest reduced fewer than 600 V-J features to fewer than 15, which were used in a naive Bayes classifier (R e1071). No statistical method was used to set the sample size in advance, and investigators knew the group allocation. According to the paper, TCR Vbeta CDR3 sequencing was carried out on approximately 140 peripheral blood samples, which came from 40 to 45 ophthalmopathy, around 75 hyperthyroidism and around 17 progressor patients.

This receptor was obtained from a woman in her 30s with Graves disease. Donor details come from another sample of the same person, matched by shared clones. The rearranged segments are TRBV20-1 and TRBJ2-1; 9 bases in the middle match TRBD2. Here the sequenced sample was peripheral blood mononuclear cells (PBMCs), taken at new diagnosis, from a patient treated with antithyroid drugs. The DNA sequence reads TGCAGTGCTCTAAACCTGGGGACTAGCAGGAATGAGCAGTTCTTC. The resulting protein is CSALNLGTSRNEQFF.